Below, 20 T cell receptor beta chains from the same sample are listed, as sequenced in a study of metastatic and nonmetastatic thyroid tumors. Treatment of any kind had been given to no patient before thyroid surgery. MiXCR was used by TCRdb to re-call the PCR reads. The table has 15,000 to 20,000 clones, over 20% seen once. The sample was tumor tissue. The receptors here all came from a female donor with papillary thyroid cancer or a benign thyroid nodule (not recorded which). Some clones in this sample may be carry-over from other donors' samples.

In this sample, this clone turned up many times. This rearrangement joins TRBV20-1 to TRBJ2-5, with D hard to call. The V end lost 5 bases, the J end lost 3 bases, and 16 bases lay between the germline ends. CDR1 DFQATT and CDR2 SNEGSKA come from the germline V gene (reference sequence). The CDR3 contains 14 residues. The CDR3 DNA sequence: TGCAGTGCTCCGCTACCCCGGACGGAAGAGACCCAGTACTTC. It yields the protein CSAPLPRTEETQYF.

Here the CDR3 reads CASSTRDRNSYEQYF. The CDR3 nucleotides are TGTGCCAGCAGCACCCGGGACAGGAACTCCTACGAGCAGTACTTC. The chain couples TRBV6-1 to TRBJ2-7; 8 nucleotides align to TRBD1. CDR1 is MNHNS, CDR2 SASEGT, per germline. V was clipped by 6 bases and J by 0 bases; unmatched bases: 7. This CDR3 has 15 amino acids.

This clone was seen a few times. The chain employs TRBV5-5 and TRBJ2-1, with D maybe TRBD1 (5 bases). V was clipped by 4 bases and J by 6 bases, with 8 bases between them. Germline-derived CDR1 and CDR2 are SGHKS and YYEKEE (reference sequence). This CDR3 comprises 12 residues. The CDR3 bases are TGTGCCAGCAGCAGACAGCTCAATGAGCAGTTCTTC. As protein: CASSRQLNEQFF.

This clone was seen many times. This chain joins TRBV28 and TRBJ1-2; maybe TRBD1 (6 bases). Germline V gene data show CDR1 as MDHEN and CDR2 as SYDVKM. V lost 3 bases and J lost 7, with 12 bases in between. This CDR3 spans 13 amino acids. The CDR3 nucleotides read TGTGCCAGCAGTTTCCCCGGGGGCTTTGGCTACACCTTC. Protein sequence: CASSFPGGFGYTF.

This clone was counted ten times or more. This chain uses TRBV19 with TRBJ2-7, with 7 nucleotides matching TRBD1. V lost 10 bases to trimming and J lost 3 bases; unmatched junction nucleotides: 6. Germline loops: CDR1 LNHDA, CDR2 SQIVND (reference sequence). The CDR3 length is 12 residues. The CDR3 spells CATAGGLYEQYF. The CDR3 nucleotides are TGTGCCACCGCAGGGGGTCTCTACGAGCAGTACTTC.

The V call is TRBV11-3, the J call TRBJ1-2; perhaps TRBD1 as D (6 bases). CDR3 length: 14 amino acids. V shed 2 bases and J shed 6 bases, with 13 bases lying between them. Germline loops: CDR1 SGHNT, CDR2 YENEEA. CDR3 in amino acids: CASSLSAGVNGYTF. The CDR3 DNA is TGTGCCAGCAGCTTATCGGCAGGGGTTAATGGCTACACCTTC. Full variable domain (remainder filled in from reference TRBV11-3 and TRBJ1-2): EAGVVQSPRYKIIEKKQPVAFWCNPISGHNTLYWYLQNLGQGPELLIRYENEEAVDDSQLPKDRFSAERLKGVDSTLKIQPAELGDSAVYLCASSLSAGVNGYTFGSGTRLTVV.

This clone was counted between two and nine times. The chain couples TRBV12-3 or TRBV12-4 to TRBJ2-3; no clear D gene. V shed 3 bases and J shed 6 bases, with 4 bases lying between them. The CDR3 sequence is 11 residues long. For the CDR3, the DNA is TGTGCCAGCAGTTTGAGGGATACGCAGTATTTT. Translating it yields CASSLRDTQYF.

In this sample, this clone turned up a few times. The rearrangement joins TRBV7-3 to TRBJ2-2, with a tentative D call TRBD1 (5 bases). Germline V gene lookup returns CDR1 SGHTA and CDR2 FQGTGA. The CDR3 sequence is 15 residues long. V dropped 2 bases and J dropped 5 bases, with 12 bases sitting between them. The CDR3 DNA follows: TGTGCCAGCAGCTTAGGCCAGGGTGGGACCGGGGAGCTGTTTTTT. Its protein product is CASSLGQGGTGELFF. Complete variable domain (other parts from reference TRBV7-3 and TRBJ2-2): GAGVSQTPSNKVTEKGKYVELRCDPISGHTALYWYRQSLGQGPEFLIYFQGTGAADDSGLPNDRFFAVRPEGSVSTLKIQRTERGDSAVYLCASSLGQGGTGELFFGEGSRLTVL.

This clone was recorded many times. Here the CDR3 DNA reads TGTGCCAGTAGTATGGGGCACTATAGCAATCAGCCCCAGCATTTT. This gives the protein CASSMGHYSNQPQHF. V is TRBV19 and J is TRBJ1-5; tentatively, D is TRBD1 (5 bases). Germline V lookup: CDR1 LNHDA, CDR2 SQIVND (reference sequence). V was shortened by 3 bases and J by 0 bases, with 9 bases between the two germline ends. The CDR3 spans 15 residues.

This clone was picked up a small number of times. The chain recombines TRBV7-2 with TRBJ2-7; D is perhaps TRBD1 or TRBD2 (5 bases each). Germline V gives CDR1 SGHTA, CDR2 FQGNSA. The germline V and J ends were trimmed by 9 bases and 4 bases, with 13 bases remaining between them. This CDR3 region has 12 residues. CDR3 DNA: TGTGCCAGTCCCGGGACCTCTTACGAGCAGTACTTC. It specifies CASPGTSYEQYF. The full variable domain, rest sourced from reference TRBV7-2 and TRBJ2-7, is GAGVSQSPSNKVTEKGKDVELRCDPISGHTALYWYRQSLGQGLEFLIYFQGNSAPDKSGLPSDRFSAERTGGSVSTLTIQRTQQEDSAVYLCASPGTSYEQYFGPGTRLTVT.

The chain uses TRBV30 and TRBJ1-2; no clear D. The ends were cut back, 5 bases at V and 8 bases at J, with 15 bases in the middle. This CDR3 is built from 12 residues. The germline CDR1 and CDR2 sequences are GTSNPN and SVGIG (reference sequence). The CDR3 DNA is TGTGCCTGGGTCCCTACGCATGGGGGCTACACCTTC. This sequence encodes CAWVPTHGGYTF.

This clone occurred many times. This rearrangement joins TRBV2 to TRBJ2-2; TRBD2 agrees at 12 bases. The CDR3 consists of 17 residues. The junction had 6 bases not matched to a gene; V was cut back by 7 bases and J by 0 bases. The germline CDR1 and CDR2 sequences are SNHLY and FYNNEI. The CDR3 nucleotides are TGTGCCAGCAAGTGGGGACTAGCGGGTTCGAACACCGGGGAGCTGTTTTTT. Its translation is CASKWGLAGSNTGELFF. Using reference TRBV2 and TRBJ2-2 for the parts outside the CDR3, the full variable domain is EPEVTQTPSHQVTQMGQEVILRCVPISNHLYFYWYRQILGQKVEFLVSFYNNEISEKSEIFDDQFSVERPDGSNFTLKIRSTKLEDSAMYFCASKWGLAGSNTGELFFGEGSRLTVL.

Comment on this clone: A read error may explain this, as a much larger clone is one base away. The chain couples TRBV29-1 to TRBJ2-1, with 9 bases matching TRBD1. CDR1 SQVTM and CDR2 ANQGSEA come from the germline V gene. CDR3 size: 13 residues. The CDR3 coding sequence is TGCAGCGTACCGGGACAGGGTATCAATGAGCAGCTCTTC. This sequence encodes CSVPGQGINEQLF.

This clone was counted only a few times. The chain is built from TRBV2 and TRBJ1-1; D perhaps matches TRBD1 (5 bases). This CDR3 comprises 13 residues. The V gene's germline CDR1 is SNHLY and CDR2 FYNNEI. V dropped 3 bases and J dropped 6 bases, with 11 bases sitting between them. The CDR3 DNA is TGTGCCAGCAGTGATCAGGGTCTAGCTGAAGCTTTCTTT. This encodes CASSDQGLAEAFF.

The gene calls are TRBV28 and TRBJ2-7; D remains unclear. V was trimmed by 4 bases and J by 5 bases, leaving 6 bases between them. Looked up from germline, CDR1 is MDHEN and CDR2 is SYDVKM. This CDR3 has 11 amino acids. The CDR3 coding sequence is TGTGCCAGCAGTTATACAGACGAGCAGTACTTC. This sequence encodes CASSYTDEQYF.

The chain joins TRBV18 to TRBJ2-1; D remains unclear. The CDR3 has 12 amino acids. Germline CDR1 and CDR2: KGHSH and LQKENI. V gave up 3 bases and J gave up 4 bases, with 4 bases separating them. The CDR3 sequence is CASSPVYNEQFF. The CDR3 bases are TGTGCCAGCTCACCGGTATACAATGAGCAGTTCTTC. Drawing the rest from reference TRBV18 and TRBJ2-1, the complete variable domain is NAGVMQNPRHLVRRRGQEARLRCSPMKGHSHVYWYRQLPEEGLKFMVYLQKENIIDESGMPKERFSAEFPKEGPSILRIQQVVRGDSAAYFCASSPVYNEQFFGPGTRLTVL.

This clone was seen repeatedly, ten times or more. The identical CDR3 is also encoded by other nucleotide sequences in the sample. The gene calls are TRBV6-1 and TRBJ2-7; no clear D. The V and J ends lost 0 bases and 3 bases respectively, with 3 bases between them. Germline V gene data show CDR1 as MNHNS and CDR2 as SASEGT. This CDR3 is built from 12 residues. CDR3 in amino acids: CASSEAGYEQYF. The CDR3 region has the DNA TGTGCCAGCAGTGAAGCGGGCTACGAGCAGTACTTC.

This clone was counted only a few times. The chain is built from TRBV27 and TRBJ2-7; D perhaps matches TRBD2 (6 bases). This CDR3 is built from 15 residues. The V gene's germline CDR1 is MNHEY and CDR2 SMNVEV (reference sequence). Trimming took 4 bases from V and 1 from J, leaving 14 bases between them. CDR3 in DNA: TGTGCCAGCAGTTCCACCGGTGGGGGGTCCTACGAGCAGTACTTC. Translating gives CASSSTGGGSYEQYF.

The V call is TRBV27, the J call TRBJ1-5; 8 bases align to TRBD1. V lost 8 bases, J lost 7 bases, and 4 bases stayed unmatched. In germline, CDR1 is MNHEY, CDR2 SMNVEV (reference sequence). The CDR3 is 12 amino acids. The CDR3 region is CASGQGGQPQHF. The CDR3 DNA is TGTGCCAGCGGACAGGGTGGCCAGCCCCAGCATTTT.

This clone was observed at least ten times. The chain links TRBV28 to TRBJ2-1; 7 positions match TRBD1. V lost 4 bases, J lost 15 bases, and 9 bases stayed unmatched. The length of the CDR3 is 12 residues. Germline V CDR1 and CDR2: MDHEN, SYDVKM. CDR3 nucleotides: TGTGCCAGCAGTTCGGGGACAGCCTTTGGGTTCTTC. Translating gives CASSSGTAFGFF.